One and the same sample provided the 20 T cell receptor beta chains below, sequenced in a study of blood T cell repertoires in COVID-19 (dated by TCRdb to 2018 to 2021). The library was made by the immunoSEQ multiplex PCR assay. The clones in this table, taken by TCRdb from immuneACCESS, are in-frame only. Not every clone is retained; where verified, under half of the shortfall comes from an unresolved V gene, and the cause of the rest is unknown. This sample lists over 100,000 clones; more than 80% were detected once. The top ten constitute 12% of the sample. Sequencing used peripheral blood. All receptors derive from a woman aged 55-69 years with acute or convalescent COVID-19.

This clone was detected a few times. The rearrangement joins TRBV9 to TRBJ2-7; TRBD1 aligns across 7 bases. This CDR3 has 13 amino acids. Germline V lookup: CDR1 SGDLS, CDR2 YYNGEE. The V gene end was trimmed by 2 bases and the J gene end by 5 bases; junction bases not matched to a gene: 4. CDR3 sequence: CASSVGTGDEQYV. The CDR3 nucleotides read TGTGCCAGCAGCGTTGGAACAGGGGACGAGCAGTACGTC.

The CDR3 protein is CASSLLEGPTEAFF. CDR3 in DNA: TGTGCCAGCAGCTTACTGGAGGGGCCCACTGAAGCTTTCTTT. J is TRBJ1-1 and V is TRBV7-9, with a weak D call TRBD1 (5 bases). CDR3 length equals 14 residues. V was clipped by 2 bases and J by 4 bases, with 11 bases between them. Germline V gene lookup returns CDR1 SEHNR and CDR2 FQNEAQ (reference sequence). The whole variable domain, filled in from reference TRBV7-9 and TRBJ1-1, reads DTGVSQNPRHKITKRGQNVTFRCDPISEHNRLYWYRQTLGQGPEFLTYFQNEAQLEKSRLLSDRFSAERPKGSFSTLEIQRTEQGDSAMYLCASSLLEGPTEAFFGQGTRLTVV.

DNA of the CDR3: TGTGCCAGCATATCCGACAGGTGGTATGGCTACACCTTC. Its protein is CASISDRWYGYTF. The chain couples TRBV7-7 to TRBJ1-2; tentatively, D is TRBD1 (6 bases). Germline V CDR1 and CDR2: SSHAT, FNYEAQ (reference sequence). V lost 7 bases and J lost 5, with 14 bases in between. There are 13 residues in the CDR3.

CDR3 region: CASSLRGGYNEQFF. CDR3 in DNA: TGTGCCAGCTCTCTCCGAGGGGGTTACAATGAGCAGTTCTTC. The rearrangement joins TRBV2 to TRBJ2-1, with a tentative D call TRBD1 (6 bases). Looked up from germline, CDR1 is SNHLY and CDR2 is FYNNEI. This CDR3 is built from 14 residues. Trimming left V 8 bases short and J 4 bases short, with 15 bases between.

J is TRBJ2-5 and V is TRBV29-1; 8 positions match TRBD1. CDR3 length equals 12 residues. The junction had 6 bases not matched to a gene; V was cut back by 7 bases and J by 5 bases. Germline loops: CDR1 SQVTM, CDR2 ANQGSEA. The CDR3: CSAGDRGETQYF. The DNA of the CDR3 is TGCAGCGCCGGTGACAGGGGTGAGACCCAGTACTTC.

This chain joins TRBV12-5 and TRBJ2-3, with 8 bases identical to TRBD1. This CDR3 region has 14 residues. Per germline, CDR1 LGHNT and CDR2 FRNRAP. Unmatched junction bases numbered 5, after V lost 7 bases and J lost 2 bases. CDR3 in amino acids: CASATGGDTDTQYF. For the CDR3, the DNA is TGTGCTAGTGCCACAGGGGGAGACACAGATACGCAGTATTTT.

The chain recombines TRBV3-1 (or the pseudogene TRBV3-2) with TRBJ2-3; 7 positions agree with TRBD2. The CDR3 length is 16 residues. Trimming removed 1 base from V and 2 bases from J; junction bases left unmatched: 6. Germline V gene sequence: CDR1 LGHDT, CDR2 YNNKEL (reference sequence). The CDR3 nucleotides read TGTGCCAGCAGCCAAGTGCCTAGCGGATACACAGATACGCAGTATTTT. It yields the protein CASSQVPSGYTDTQYF.

This clone was counted between two and nine times. This chain joins TRBV10-3 and TRBJ1-1; 7 positions agree with TRBD1. The CDR3 is 15 amino acids. V lost 7 bases to trimming and J lost 2 bases; unmatched junction nucleotides: 10. The germline CDR1 and CDR2 sequences are ENHRY and SYGVKD. Written as DNA, the CDR3 is TGTGCCATCAAGAACACAGGGGCCCCCAACACTGAAGCTTTCTTT. This codes for CAIKNTGAPNTEAFF.

This clone was counted a single time. The V gene is TRBV19, the J gene TRBJ1-4, with a possible D match to TRBD1 (6 bases). This CDR3 comprises 14 residues. V dropped 3 bases and J dropped 4 bases, with 9 bases sitting between them. From germline, CDR1 is LNHDA and CDR2 SQIVND (reference sequence). The CDR3, as DNA: TGTGCCAGTAGTATGGACAGCCATAATGAAAAACTGTTTTTT. Translation: CASSMDSHNEKLFF.

Concerning this clone: Within the sample, other DNA sequences also encode this same CDR3. The chain carries TRBV5-1 and TRBJ2-7; 9 bases fit TRBD1. Germline V gene data show CDR1 as SGHRS and CDR2 as YFSETQ. The CDR3 has 15 amino acids. With 3 bases clipped from V and 1 base from J, the junction kept 5 bases outside the gene matches. CDR3 region: CASSWGGTGSYEQYF. The CDR3 DNA reads TGCGCCAGCAGCTGGGGCGGGACAGGGTCCTACGAGCAGTACTTC.

J is TRBJ2-2 and V is TRBV5-1; TRBD2 matches at 12 bases. CDR3 length: 16 amino acids. Germline V gene lookup returns CDR1 SGHRS and CDR2 YFSETQ. V was clipped by 0 bases and J by 9 bases; unmatched bases: 6. CDR3 protein: CASSLGLAGANRELFF. The CDR3, as DNA: TGCGCCAGCAGCTTGGGACTAGCGGGGGCCAATCGGGAGCTGTTTTTT.

V gene TRBV7-2 combines with J gene TRBJ1-5; possible D gene TRBD1, 5 bases. Trimming pared 0 bases from V and 0 bases from J, leaving 9 bases between. Per germline, CDR1 SGHTA and CDR2 FQGNSA. This CDR3 contains 16 residues. The CDR3 reads CASSLAGVNSNQPQHF. CDR3 DNA: TGTGCCAGCAGCTTAGCAGGGGTTAATAGCAATCAGCCCCAGCATTTT. The variable domain in full, with the rest retrieved from reference TRBV7-2 and TRBJ1-5, is GAGVSQSPSNKVTEKGKDVELRCDPISGHTALYWYRQSLGQGLEFLIYFQGNSAPDKSGLPSDRFSAERTGGSVSTLTIQRTQQEDSAVYLCASSLAGVNSNQPQHFGDGTRLSIL.

This sequence joins TRBV6-5 and TRBJ1-6; D ambiguous. Trimming took 3 bases from V and 8 from J, leaving 11 bases between them. CDR3 length equals 14 residues. Germline CDR1 is MNHEY and CDR2 is SVGAGI. CDR3 nucleotide sequence: TGTGCCAGCAGTTATTCCTCGAGTCATTCACCCCTCCACTTT. This codes for CASSYSSSHSPLHF.

CDR3 sequence reads: CSVSDRDGYTF. CDR3 nucleotides: TGCAGTGTTTCGGACAGGGATGGCTACACCTTC. The V call is TRBV20-1, the J call TRBJ1-2, with 8 bases identical to TRBD1. Germline V CDR1 and CDR2: DFQATT, SNEGSKA (reference sequence). This CDR3 has 11 amino acids. The junction had 4 bases not matched to a gene; V was cut back by 7 bases and J by 6 bases.

The chain joins TRBV5-6 to TRBJ2-7; weak D call: TRBD2 (6 bases). This CDR3 has 14 amino acids. V dropped 4 bases and J dropped 0 bases, with 11 bases sitting between them. Per the germline V gene, CDR1 is SGHDT and CDR2 is YYEEEE. The CDR3 DNA reads TGTGCCAGCAGCCGGTTAGCGGTCTCCTACGAGCAGTACGTC. It yields the protein CASSRLAVSYEQYV.

The chain couples TRBV5-1 to TRBJ1-4; 8 positions match TRBD1. The CDR3 sequence is 15 residues long. The V segment lost 0 bases and the J segment 2 bases; nucleotides outside the gene matches: 0. Germline-derived CDR1 and CDR2 are SGHRS and YFSETQ. CDR3 in amino acids: CASSLDRGTNEKLFF. The CDR3 region has the DNA TGCGCCAGCAGCTTGGACAGGGGGACTAATGAAAAACTGTTTTTT.

The rearrangement uses TRBV12-3 or TRBV12-4 and TRBJ1-2; 8 bases align to TRBD1. This CDR3 comprises 13 residues. Trimming at V came to 7 bases and at J to 7 bases, leaving 8 bases not matched to a gene. The chain's CDR3 is CASTRGRDSGYTF. The CDR3 DNA follows: TGTGCCAGCACCAGGGGGCGGGATAGTGGCTACACCTTC.

The rearrangement joins TRBV7-6 to TRBJ1-5, with unresolved D. Germline CDR1 is SGHVS and CDR2 is FNYEAQ. This CDR3 spans 16 amino acids. V lost 0 bases and J 0 bases, leaving 9 bases between the germline ends. The DNA for the CDR3 is TGTGCCAGCAGCTTAGCGCCGCGTTATAGCAATCAGCCCCAGCATTTT. It is translated as CASSLAPRYSNQPQHF.

The V call is TRBV6-5, the J call TRBJ1-1; 9 bases fit TRBD1. The germline V gene encodes CDR1 MNHEY and CDR2 SVGAGI. The length of the CDR3 is 15 residues. Germline trimming cut 7 bases from V and 5 bases from J; bases unmatched to any gene: 11. CDR3 coding DNA: TGTGCCAGCAATTTAAAGGGGACAGGGAGAACTGAAGCTTTCTTT. This gives the protein CASNLKGTGRTEAFF.

The rearrangement links TRBV5-1 to TRBJ2-1; 9 bases are shared with TRBD1. V lost 0 bases and J lost 3; bases outside the gene matches: 4. Germline V lookup: CDR1 SGHRS, CDR2 YFSETQ. This CDR3 is 16 amino acids long. The CDR3 loop reads CASSLVGQGLYNEQFF. The DNA of the CDR3 is TGCGCCAGCAGCTTGGTAGGACAGGGGCTCTACAATGAGCAGTTCTTC.